Presented here are 21 T cell receptor beta chains from one specimen sequenced in a study of T cell changes during pregnancy in multiple sclerosis. Sequencing was performed with immunoSEQ multiplex PCR; in TCRdb, only in-frame clones are kept and a portion is missing. The sample carries approximately 89,000 clones, 94% recorded once. Material: peripheral blood, obtained after pregnancy. The origin of the receptors is a female donor in good health, enrolled as a control in a pregnancy study.

Only a few counts were recorded for this clone. The chain is built from TRBV29-1 and TRBJ2-3; 9 bases are shared with TRBD2. This CDR3 has 14 amino acids. The V gene end was trimmed by 4 bases and the J gene end by 4 bases; junction bases not matched to a gene: 6. Per the germline V gene, CDR1 is SQVTM and CDR2 is ANQGSEA. CDR3 DNA: TGCAGCGTTGTCGCGGGGGGGGAGGCAGATACGCAGTATTTT. Translation gives CSVVAGGEADTQYF.

The chain uses TRBV19 and TRBJ1-5; D is unclear. Germline assignment: CDR1 LNHDA and CDR2 SQIVND (reference sequence). The V end was cut by 3 bases, the J end by 5 bases, with 8 bases between. The CDR3 extends over 13 amino acids. The CDR3 nucleotides are TGTGCCAGTAGTATTGGGCTGGATCAGCCCCAGCATTTT. The encoded protein is CASSIGLDQPQHF.

V and J are TRBV7-9 and TRBJ2-7; 10 bases line up with TRBD1. Germline-derived CDR1 and CDR2 are SEHNR and FQNEAQ (reference sequence). The J segment lost 2 bases and the V segment lost 1 base, leaving 5 bases of the junction unmatched. The CDR3 loop spans 16 amino acids. The CDR3: CASSLVGQGKPYEQYF. DNA of the CDR3: TGTGCCAGCAGCTTAGTGGGACAGGGGAAACCCTACGAGCAGTACTTC.

The sample holds a few counts of this clone. This chain links TRBV25-1 with TRBJ1-2; D is undetermined. CDR3 length: 13 residues. Per germline, CDR1 MGHDK and CDR2 SYGVNS. Between the trimmed V and J ends, which lost 3 bases and 8 bases, there was a span of 13 bases. The CDR3 DNA reads as TGTGCCAGCAGTGAGCGGCAGATCGGCGGCTACACCTTC. This codes for CASSERQIGGYTF.

Only one count was recorded for this clone. The junction departs from the called germline gene at one end, perhaps through a read error. The chain joins TRBV5-1 to TRBJ1-5; D perhaps matches TRBD1 (5 bases). CDR3 length: 14 amino acids. Germline CDR1 SGHRS, CDR2 YFSETQ. In nucleotides, the CDR3 is TGTGCCAGCACTAATTGGGGCGGCAATCAGCCCCAGCATTTT. Protein: CASTNWGGNQPQHF.

The V gene is TRBV6-6, the J gene TRBJ2-7; no definite D call. The CDR3 covers 12 residues. Germline assignment: CDR1 MNHNY and CDR2 SVGAGI (reference sequence). V gave up 5 bases and J gave up 7 bases, with 12 bases separating them. The DNA for the CDR3 is TGTGCCAGCAGTCCCCTCCTCGAGGAGCAGTACTTC. Its protein product is CASSPLLEEQYF.

The chain uses TRBV4-2 and TRBJ2-1; 9 bases are a match to TRBD2. In germline, CDR1 is LGHNA, CDR2 YNFKEQ. The CDR3 length is 15 residues. V shed 0 bases and J 8 bases; nucleotides not matched to a gene: 5. The CDR3 nucleotides read TGTGCCAGCAGCCAAGAGCTAGCGGGAAAGGATGAGCAGTTCTTC. This gives the protein CASSQELAGKDEQFF.

The chain links TRBV5-1 to TRBJ2-5, with 8 bases lining up with TRBD1. Matching the DNA end better, TRBJ2-7 makes the J call doubtful. This CDR3 has 15 residues. The germline gives CDR1 SGHRS, CDR2 YFSETQ. The DNA of the CDR3 is TGCGCCAGCAGCCCGAGGCCAGGGGGCGCGGACGAGCAGTACTTC. Translated, it gives CASSPRPGGADEQYF.

The V and J genes are TRBV5-1 and TRBJ1-2, with D uncertain. Trimming removed 6 bases at V and 0 bases at J, with 15 bases between. This CDR3 has 15 amino acids. CDR1 is SGHRS, CDR2 YFSETQ, per germline. The CDR3 DNA reads as TGCGCCAGCACCCCGATCCCCGGAGCTAACTATGGCTACACCTTC. Translating gives CASTPIPGANYGYTF. Filled out from reference TRBV5-1 and TRBJ1-2, the complete variable domain reads KAGVTQTPRYLIKTRGQQVTLSCSPISGHRSVSWYQQTPGQGLQFLFEYFSETQRNKGNFPGRFSGRQFSNSRSEMNVSTLELGDSALYLCASTPIPGANYGYTFGSGTRLTVV.

The chain's CDR3 is CASSSGRWTTTEAFF. Here the CDR3 DNA reads TGTGCCAGCAGTTCTGGACGCTGGACAACCACTGAAGCTTTCTTT. This rearrangement joins TRBV28 to TRBJ1-1, with D tentatively TRBD1 (5 bases). V lost 4 bases and J 4 bases, leaving 16 bases between the germline ends. Germline V gives CDR1 MDHEN, CDR2 SYDVKM. The CDR3 totals 15 residues.

The rearrangement uses TRBV6-5 and TRBJ2-7, with D possibly being TRBD1 (5 bases). This CDR3 is 12 amino acids long. Germline loops: CDR1 MNHEY, CDR2 SVGAGI. V dropped 8 bases and J dropped 2 bases, with 10 bases sitting between them. The CDR3 nucleotides read TGTGCCAGCGGCAGGGCGACCTACGAGCAGTACTTC. Translated: CASGRATYEQYF.

The rearrangement joins TRBV7-9 to TRBJ1-1; the match to TRBD1 covers 7 bases. CDR1 SEHNR and CDR2 FQNEAQ come from the germline V gene (reference sequence). This CDR3 contains 14 residues. V dropped 7 bases and J dropped 1; count of bases not matched to a gene: 6. The CDR3 nucleotides are TGTGCCAGCATCGACAGGGCTGGGAACACTGAAGCTTTCTTT. This translates into CASIDRAGNTEAFF.

The genes are TRBV5-5 and TRBJ1-2; no clear D gene. The germline V and J ends were trimmed by 4 bases and 2 bases, with 12 bases remaining between them. Germline V CDR1 and CDR2: SGHKS, YYEKEE (reference sequence). This CDR3 contains 14 residues. The CDR3 coding sequence is TGTGCCAGCAGCCTTGAAACAGAGAACTATGGCTACACCTTC. Its protein product is CASSLETENYGYTF.

The chain combines TRBV7-2 with TRBJ2-7, with 9 bases matching TRBD1. The CDR3 extends over 15 amino acids. The germline V gene encodes CDR1 SGHTA and CDR2 FQGNSA. Trimming took 1 base from V and 1 from J; bases not matched to a gene: 2. CDR3 protein: CASSLDGTGSYEQYF. CDR3 bases: TGTGCCAGCAGCTTAGATGGGACAGGGTCCTACGAGCAGTACTTC.

The rearrangement joins TRBV2 to TRBJ1-3; 8 bases fit TRBD1. In germline, CDR1 is SNHLY, CDR2 FYNNEI. This CDR3 has 14 residues. With V trimmed by 7 bases and J by 2 bases, 4 bases remained unmatched. In DNA, the CDR3 is TGTGCCAGCACCATGGACAGGGCTGGAAACACCATATATTTT. Its protein product is CASTMDRAGNTIYF.

The chain carries TRBV7-9 and TRBJ2-1, with D perhaps TRBD1 (6 bases). The CDR3 extends over 14 amino acids. V was clipped by 7 bases and J by 8 bases, with 18 bases between them. Germline V gene sequence: CDR1 SEHNR, CDR2 FQNEAQ (reference sequence). The CDR3 bases are TGTGCCAGCACCCTAAGGGGGAGTGGTGATGAGCAGTTCTTC. It specifies CASTLRGSGDEQFF.

V is TRBV18 and J is TRBJ1-1; D is unclear. CDR1 and CDR2 from the germline V gene are KGHSH and LQKENI. The germline V and J ends were trimmed by 3 bases and 3 bases, with 11 bases remaining between them. The CDR3 consists of 14 residues. The chain's CDR3 is CASSPTKGDTEAFF. In nucleotides, the CDR3 is TGTGCCAGCTCACCGACCAAGGGAGACACTGAAGCTTTCTTT.

V and J are TRBV6-6 and TRBJ1-2; TRBD1 agrees at 11 bases. V trimming: 4 bases; J trimming: 9 bases; junction bases outside the gene matches: 7. The CDR3 runs 14 residues. Per germline, CDR1 MNHNY and CDR2 SVGAGI (reference sequence). The CDR3 DNA reads TGTGCCAGCAGTTCCTCCGGGACAGGGGGTAGCTACACCTTC. Translation: CASSSSGTGGSYTF.

V is TRBV5-1 and J is TRBJ2-5; TRBD1 aligns across 7 bases. The CDR3 is 14 amino acids. After removal of 0 bases from V and 5 bases from J, the junction contained 4 bases not matched to a gene. From germline, CDR1 is SGHRS and CDR2 YFSETQ. DNA of the CDR3: TGCGCCAGCAGCTTGGGCGGCAGGGGGGAGACCCAGTACTTC. Its protein is CASSLGGRGETQYF.

V usage is TRBV18 and J usage is TRBJ2-7, with 13 bases aligning to TRBD2. This CDR3 contains 19 residues. The junction had 13 bases not matched to a gene; V was cut back by 1 base and J by 4 bases. Looked up from germline, CDR1 is KGHSH and CDR2 is LQKENI. CDR3 region: CASSPLTRTSGSGFYEQYF. For the CDR3, the DNA is TGTGCCAGCTCACCACTGACTCGGACTAGCGGGAGCGGGTTTTACGAGCAGTACTTC.

V gene TRBV27 combines with J gene TRBJ1-2; D not certain. This CDR3 region has 13 residues. Germline CDR1 reads MNHEY; CDR2 reads SMNVEV (reference sequence). Trimming left V 2 bases short and J 6 bases short, with 10 bases between. Here the CDR3 reads CASSLTAANGYTF. For the CDR3, the DNA is TGTGCCAGCAGTTTAACGGCAGCGAATGGCTACACCTTC.